This note documents a single TCR beta chain sequence. A junction boundary mismatches the germline segment, possibly from a read error. This entry comes from a study of blood T cells in healthy people across ages. Primed by a sample-barcoded 5' primer and a J-beta primer mix, a second PCR proceeded for about 6 to 12 cycles. Each cDNA was tagged by a template-switch adaptor containing 12 random nucleotides. TCRdb ran MiXCR on the 5' RACE reads and lists one entry per CDR3 protein. The sample lists hundreds of thousands of distinct CDR3 sequences, 20% to 25% occurring once. Material for sequencing was blood. This receptor was taken from a man between 65 and 79 years old in good health.

The CDR3 sequence: CASSLTSGLNEEYF. Written as DNA, the CDR3 is TGTGCCAGCAGCTTGACTAGCGGGCTTAACGAGGAGTACTTC. The rearrangement joins TRBV7-8 to TRBJ2-7; the match to TRBD2 covers 10 bases. From germline, CDR1 is SGHVS and CDR2 FQNEAQ. There are 14 residues in the CDR3.